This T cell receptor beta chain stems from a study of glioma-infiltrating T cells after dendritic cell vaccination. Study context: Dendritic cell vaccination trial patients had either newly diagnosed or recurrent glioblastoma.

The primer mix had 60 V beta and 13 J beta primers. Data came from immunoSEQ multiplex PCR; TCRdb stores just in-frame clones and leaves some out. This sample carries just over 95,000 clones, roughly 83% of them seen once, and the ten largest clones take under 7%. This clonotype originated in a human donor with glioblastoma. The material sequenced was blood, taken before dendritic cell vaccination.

Written as DNA, the CDR3 is TGTGCCAGCAGTCCGGGACAGGGGATTTACTATGGCTACACCTTC. Residues: CASSPGQGIYYGYTF. The V gene is TRBV6-5, the J gene TRBJ1-2; 10 nucleotides line up with TRBD1. V trimming: 5 bases; J trimming: 3 bases; junction bases outside the gene matches: 6. Germline assignment: CDR1 MNHEY and CDR2 SVGAGI. There are 15 residues in the CDR3.